These T cell receptor beta chains were read from a single sample in a study of blood T cell repertoires in COVID-19. TCRdb's table, derived via immunoSEQ multiplex PCR, lists solely in-frame clones and lacks some. The repertoire consists of hundreds of thousands of clones, with approximately 90% occurring once and the leading ten covering about 0.24%. Sequencing was performed on peripheral blood. Receptor source: a woman between 18 and 29 years old with acute or convalescent COVID-19. Both conserved end residues are part of each CDR3. Fields, in order: J gene, V gene, CDR3 protein.

>TRBJ1-5|TRBV12-5
CASGVTGNSNQPQHF
>TRBJ1-1|TRBV6-5
CASSYAFPYSNTEAFF
>TRBJ2-1|TRBV7-9
CASSPRGGLHEQFF
>TRBJ1-2|TRBV28
CASRPGQGEWSYTF
>TRBJ2-3|TRBV11-2
CASSLEWPRSTDTQYF
>TRBJ2-2|TRBV11-2
CAQKEKVGSIDTGELFF
>TRBJ1-1|TRBV9
CASSVAAGRTEAFF
>TRBJ2-3|TRBV7-6
CASSLGQRGGQYF
>TRBJ1-3|TRBV20-1
CSASADRTGNTIYF
>TRBJ2-2|TRBV6-4
CASSDTGGGTGELFF
>TRBJ2-7|TRBV12-5
CASGPPGGYEQYF
>TRBJ2-5|TRBV18
CASSPPYLAFKETQYF
>TRBJ1-6|TRBV6-5
CASSLRQGENSPLHF
>TRBJ2-2|TRBV5-4
CASSAGIYAGQTNTGELFF
>TRBJ1-6|TRBV9
CASSVDRDNSPLHF
>TRBJ1-2|TRBV6-5
CASRAIATSNYGYTF
>TRBJ1-5|TRBV10-1
CASSGGGTGGTQPQHF
>TRBJ1-2|TRBV5-4
CASSLGRDRGMIYGYTF
>TRBJ1-2|TRBV2
CASSRSWEGFNYGYTF
>TRBJ2-3|TRBV3-1/TRBV3-2
CASSQGVGGGTDTQYF
>TRBJ1-1|TRBV5-1
CASISEVNTEAFF
>TRBJ1-2|TRBV9
CASSASEDRIIHGYTF
>TRBJ2-4|TRBV25-1
CASSEGGGREDIQYF
>TRBJ2-7|TRBV7-9
CASSSQGYEQYF
>TRBJ1-5|TRBV6-2/TRBV6-3
CASSYLPGGNQPQHF
>TRBJ1-6|TRBV2
CASRARSEGSYNSPLHF
>TRBJ1-2|TRBV5-5
CASSPGVGDYGYTF
>TRBJ1-1|TRBV19
CASTTDQNTEAFF
>TRBJ1-2|TRBV5-1
CASSSGTGNYGYTF
>TRBJ2-7|TRBV19
CASSQGATSYEQYF
>TRBJ2-2|TRBV5-4
CASSLAGPNTGELFF
>TRBJ1-5|TRBV12-3/TRBV12-4
CASSSGGVQPQHF
>TRBJ2-2|TRBV12-3/TRBV12-4
CASSLRGTGELFF